This record covers a single T cell receptor (beta chain). Its antigen is unidentified. Method: immunoSEQ multiplex PCR; TCRdb's copy keeps in-frame clones and lacks some. The sample yields about 38,000 clones, about 86% seen once. The record originates from a study of CD8 T cells in acute hepatitis C reinfection. Study outcomes and limitations: All groups preferentially used TRBV04 and TRBV06, which was not due to overrepresentation in the naive pool.

Germline lookup yields CDR1 SGHVS and CDR2 FQNEAQ. V lost 1 base, J lost 3 bases, and 10 bases stayed unmatched. The CDR3 spans 17 residues. Time point in this sample: naive CD8 control sorted from an acute-time-point sample. Acute primary HCV meant a new positive RNA or antibody result following a negative test within 24 weeks. Sequenced: naive CD8+ T cells from PBMCs. This TCR was recovered from a man aged 30 to 39 with chronic hepatitis C. The rearrangement joins TRBV7-8 to TRBJ1-2; 8 bases map to TRBD1. The CDR3 DNA follows: TGTGCCAGCAGCTTAGGGAGGGCAGGGGGCGTTTACTATGGCTACACCTTC. Encoded protein: CASSLGRAGGVYYGYTF.